In this sample, the clone carrying this T cell receptor beta chain turned up a few times. The same CDR3 is also encoded by other DNA sequences in this sample. In the authors' workflow: Estimates of nucleated cell counts were drawn from the amplification of reference gene primers. Clones were sequenced by immunoSEQ multiplex PCR, and TCRdb holds only the in-frame ones, with some missing. V and J calls and clone size are copied from that table; D and trimming were computed from the DNA. The sample includes roughly 500,000 clones, less than 90% seen only once; the top ten take roughly 8%. The source of the sample is a study of blood T cell repertoires in COVID-19. As for the study in general: Sample material is recorded as cDNA or gDNA derived from T cells, B-cell-depleted T cells, or PBMCs.

Residents of approximately 25 US areas, aged roughly 18 to 90 years, made up the participants. The CDR3 totals 14 residues. V shed 2 bases and J shed 4 bases, with 9 bases lying between them. Germline V CDR1 and CDR2: KGHSH, LQKENI. Sequencing used PBMCs or T cells enriched from blood (not recorded which). The sequence was collected from an older woman who had recovered from COVID-19. The V call is TRBV18, the J call TRBJ1-5; D is undetermined. The CDR3 here is CASSPVGGNQPQHF. In DNA, the CDR3 is TGTGCCAGCTCACCAGTGGGAGGAAATCAGCCCCAGCATTTT.